This T cell receptor beta chain was recovered during a study of T cells after yellow fever vaccination (dated by TCRdb to about 2019). In the study overall: The SMART-Seq v4 Ultra Low Input RNA kit was used to prepare libraries from fractions with low cell numbers. To follow T-cell clones before and after both primary and booster YFV17D yellow fever vaccination, bulk TCR alpha and beta repertoires underwent longitudinal sequencing. Blood was collected at multiple timepoints before and after primary and secondary immunization, and bulk PBMC replicates and cell subsets were isolated. Two healthy male donors, one aged 18 to 30 and one aged 30 to 40 years, were included in the cohort. Study-wide conclusions, independent of this receptor: A small fraction of clonotypes appeared in both the CD4 and CD8 compartments, likely as a result of convergent recombination. Because only a couple of donors were included in the study, the extent to which the findings can be generalized is limited. FACS-sorted repertoires could contain abundant contaminating clonotypes from the bulk population, so computational filtering was required. Most clones expanded after primary vaccination (approximately 96% of CD4 and 88% of CD8) were re-detected after the booster, suggesting that broad memory maintenance occurred. Compared with the primary T-cell response, the secondary T-cell response was faster but weaker, reaching its peak on day 5 rather than on day 15.

TCR cDNA was synthesized by 5'RACE template switching, through which a universal primer site and unique molecular identifiers were introduced. cDNA synthesis was primed from both the TCR alpha and TCR beta constant segments. Library amplification used two PCR steps, and the second PCR step added sample barcodes and sequencing adapters. Sequencing of the libraries was done on either Illumina HiSeq 2500 (2x100 bp) or NovaSeq (2x150 bp). The authors processed their data as follows. Demultiplexing of reads and collapsing into UMI consensus sequences were performed with MIGEC, and V(D)J alignment was carried out with MiXCR. Clonotypes responding to the vaccine were identified with edgeR on replicate PBMC samples, with the criteria of FDR below 0.01 and a log2 fold change above 5 up to day 15. Bulk clonotypes were assigned CD4 or CD8 identity according to which sequenced CD4 or CD8 repertoire held them at higher abundance. TCRdb reprocessed the public reads (quality trimming at Q25 with fastp, clone calling with MiXCR) and kept in-frame beta chains. Every CDR3 protein is listed once, alongside the most common genes and DNA of its rows. In this record, the V and J calls reflect TCRdb's handling and not the investigators' own analysis. The table for this sample lists roughly 500,000 distinct CDR3 sequences; roughly a fifth of them were counted only once. The ten most abundant clones make up 14% of the sample.

Turning to this clonotype: The antigen it binds to is not known. No base quality information exists; no much larger clone differs at one position.

CDR1 and CDR2, per the germline V gene, are SGHTA and FQGNSA. V is clipped by 6 bases and J by 4 bases, and the sequence between their germline boundaries is 19 bases long. From its cysteine to its phenylalanine, the CDR3 spans 16 amino acids. The retained sequence is limited to the CDR3, 48 bases, with the frame set at the first base. In light of the paper, this sample's treatment or condition label describes: live attenuated yellow fever vaccine strain. At each blood-draw timepoint, two biological replicates of bulk PBMCs were collected. A standard Ficoll-Paque protocol was used to isolate PBMCs from peripheral blood. RNA was extracted with TriZol from bulk PBMCs, CD4 and CD8 fractions, and dextramer-positive and dextramer-negative fractions.

This TCR was sampled from a man under 40 who received the YFV17D yellow fever vaccine. Recombination linked TRBV7-2 to TRBJ2-1; the D region may be TRBD1 or TRBD2, each matching 5 bases equally. This specimen consisted of PBMCs, obtained 15 days after the yellow fever booster vaccination. The CDR3 corresponds to CASREWGNPSYNEQFF. In nucleotide form, the sequence is TGTGCCAGCAGGGAATGGGGGAATCCTTCTTACAATGAGCAGTTCTTC.